Presented here are 3 T cell receptor beta chains from one specimen sequenced in a study of cytomegalovirus exposure and HLA in healthy donors listed by TCRdb under 2017. The library was obtained by the immunoSEQ multiplex PCR assay. The multiplex PCR relied on a mix of 60 forward primers for TCR Vbeta segments and 13 reverse primers for TCR Jbeta segments. Drawn from immuneACCESS, this table holds only the in-frame rearrangements with V and J called that TCRdb kept. Clones are partly lost; checked studies trace under half to an unresolved V gene and leave the rest unexplained. The sample has roughly 220,000 clones on record, around 83% of them singletons. Jointly, the top ten make up approximately 2.5% of the sample. Sequencing was carried out using PBMCs. The receptor set was obtained from a woman in her 40s in good health and CMV-seronegative.

This clone was seen a few times. The rearrangement joins TRBV6-5 to TRBJ1-2; D remains unclear. Germline V lookup: CDR1 MNHEY, CDR2 SVGAGI. V shed 8 bases and J shed 3 bases, with 7 bases lying between them. This CDR3 comprises 11 residues. The CDR3: CASGSHYGYTF. The DNA of the CDR3 is TGTGCCAGCGGCTCCCACTATGGCTACACCTTC.

This clone was detected only a few times. V and J are TRBV4-1 and TRBJ1-5; tentative D call: TRBD1 (5 bases). CDR1 MGHRA and CDR2 YSYEKL come from the germline V gene. The ends were cut back, 1 base at V and 8 bases at J, with 18 bases in the middle. This CDR3 spans 16 amino acids. The CDR3 region has the DNA TGCGCCAGCAGCCAAGGTACAGGCTACGCGGGGGAGCCCCAGCATTTT. Its protein is CASSQGTGYAGEPQHF.

The chain joins TRBV7-3 to TRBJ2-1; 8 nucleotides match TRBD2. This CDR3 is built from 13 residues. In germline, CDR1 is SGHTA, CDR2 FQGTGA. The V and J ends lost 5 bases and 10 bases, in that order; junction bases with no gene match: 7. The CDR3 protein is CASSLAPGGEQFF. Written as DNA, the CDR3 is TGTGCCAGCAGCCTAGCCCCGGGGGGGGAGCAGTTCTTC.